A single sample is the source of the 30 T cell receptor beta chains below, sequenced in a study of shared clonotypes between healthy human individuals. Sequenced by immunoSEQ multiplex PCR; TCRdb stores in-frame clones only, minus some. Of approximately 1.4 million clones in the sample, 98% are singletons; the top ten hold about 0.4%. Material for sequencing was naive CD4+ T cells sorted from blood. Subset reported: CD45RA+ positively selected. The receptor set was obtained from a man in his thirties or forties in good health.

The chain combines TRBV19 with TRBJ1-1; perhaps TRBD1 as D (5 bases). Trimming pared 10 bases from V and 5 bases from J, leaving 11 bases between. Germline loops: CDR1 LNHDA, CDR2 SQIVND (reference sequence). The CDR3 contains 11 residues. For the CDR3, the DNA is TGTGCCACCGGGGGGTGGACTGAAGCTTTCTTT. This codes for CATGGWTEAFF.

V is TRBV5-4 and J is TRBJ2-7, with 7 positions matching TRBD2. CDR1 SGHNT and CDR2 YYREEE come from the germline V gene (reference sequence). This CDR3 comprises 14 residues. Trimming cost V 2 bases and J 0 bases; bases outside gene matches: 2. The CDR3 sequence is CASSLQRGSYEQYF. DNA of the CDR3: TGTGCCAGCAGCTTACAGCGGGGCTCCTACGAGCAGTACTTC. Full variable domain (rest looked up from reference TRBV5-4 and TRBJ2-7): ETGVTQSPTHLIKTRGQQVTLRCSSQSGHNTVSWYQQALGQGPQFIFQYYREEENGRGNFPPRFSGLQFPNYSSELNVNALELDDSALYLCASSLQRGSYEQYFGPGTRLTVT.

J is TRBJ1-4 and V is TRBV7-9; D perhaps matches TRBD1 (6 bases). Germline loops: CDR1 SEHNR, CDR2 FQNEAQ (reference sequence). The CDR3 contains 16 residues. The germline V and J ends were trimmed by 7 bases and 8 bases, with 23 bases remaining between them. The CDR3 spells CASNHPMGQGEEKLFF. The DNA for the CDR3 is TGTGCCAGCAACCACCCTATGGGACAAGGGGAAGAAAAACTGTTTTTT.

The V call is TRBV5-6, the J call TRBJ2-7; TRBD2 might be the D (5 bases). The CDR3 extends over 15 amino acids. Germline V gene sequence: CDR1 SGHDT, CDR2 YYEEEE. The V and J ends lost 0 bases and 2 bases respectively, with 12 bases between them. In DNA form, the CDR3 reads TGTGCCAGCAGCTTGGCCCTGGACTCCGCCTACGAGCAGTACTTC. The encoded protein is CASSLALDSAYEQYF.

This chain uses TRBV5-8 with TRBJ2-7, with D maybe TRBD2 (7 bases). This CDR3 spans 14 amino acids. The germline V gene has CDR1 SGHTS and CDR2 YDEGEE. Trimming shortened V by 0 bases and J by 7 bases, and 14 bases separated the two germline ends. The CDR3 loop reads CASSLAGGPGEQYF. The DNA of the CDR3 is TGTGCCAGCAGCTTGGCCGGGGGGCCGGGGGAGCAGTACTTC.

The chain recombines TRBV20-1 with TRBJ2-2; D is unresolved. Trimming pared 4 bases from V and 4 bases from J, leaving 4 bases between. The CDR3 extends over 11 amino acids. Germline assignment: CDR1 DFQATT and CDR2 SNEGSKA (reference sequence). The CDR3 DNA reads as TGCAGTGCTAAGGCCACCGGGGAGCTGTTTTTT. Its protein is CSAKATGELFF.

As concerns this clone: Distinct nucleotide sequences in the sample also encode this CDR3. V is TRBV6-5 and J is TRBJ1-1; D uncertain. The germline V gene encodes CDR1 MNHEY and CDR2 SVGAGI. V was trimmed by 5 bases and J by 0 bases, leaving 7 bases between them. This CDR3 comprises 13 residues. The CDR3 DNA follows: TGTGCCAGCAGTCCTACAGTGAACACTGAAGCTTTCTTT. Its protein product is CASSPTVNTEAFF.

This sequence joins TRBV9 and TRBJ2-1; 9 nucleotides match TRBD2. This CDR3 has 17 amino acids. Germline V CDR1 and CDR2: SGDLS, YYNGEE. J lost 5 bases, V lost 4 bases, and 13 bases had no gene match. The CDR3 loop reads CASSSPLAGERDNEQFF. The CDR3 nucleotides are TGTGCCAGCAGCTCCCCTTTAGCGGGGGAGAGGGACAATGAGCAGTTCTTC.

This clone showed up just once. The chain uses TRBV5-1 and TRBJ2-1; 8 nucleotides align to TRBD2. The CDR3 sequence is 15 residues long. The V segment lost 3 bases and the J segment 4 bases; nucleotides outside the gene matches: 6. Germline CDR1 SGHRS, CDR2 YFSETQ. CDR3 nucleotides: TGCGCCAGCAGCTCCCTTAGCGGGGCATACAATGAGCAGTTCTTC. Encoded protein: CASSSLSGAYNEQFF.

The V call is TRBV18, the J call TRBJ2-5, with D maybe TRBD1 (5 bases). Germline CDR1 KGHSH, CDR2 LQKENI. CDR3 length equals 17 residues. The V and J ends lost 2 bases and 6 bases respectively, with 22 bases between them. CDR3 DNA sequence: TGTGCCAGCTCACCAACGGACGGGTGGCAGGGTCCACAGACCCAGTACTTC. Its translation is CASSPTDGWQGPQTQYF.

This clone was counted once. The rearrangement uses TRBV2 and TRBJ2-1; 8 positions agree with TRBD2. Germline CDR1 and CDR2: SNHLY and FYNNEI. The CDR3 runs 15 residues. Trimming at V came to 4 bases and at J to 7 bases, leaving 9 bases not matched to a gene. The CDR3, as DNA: TGTGCCAGCAGTGCGGGACTAGGGCCAGGGAATGAGCAGTTCTTC. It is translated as CASSAGLGPGNEQFF. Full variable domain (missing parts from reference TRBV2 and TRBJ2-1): EPEVTQTPSHQVTQMGQEVILRCVPISNHLYFYWYRQILGQKVEFLVSFYNNEISEKSEIFDDQFSVERPDGSNFTLKIRSTKLEDSAMYFCASSAGLGPGNEQFFGPGTRLTVL.

CDR3 amino acids: CARSLRLAGGGETQYF. Here the CDR3 DNA reads TGTGCCAGAAGCTTGAGGCTAGCGGGAGGCGGGGAGACCCAGTACTTC. The chain is built from TRBV5-3 and TRBJ2-5; 11 bases line up with TRBD2. TRBV5-3 is given ORF status, its function remaining uncertain. Trimming at V came to 1 base and at J to 5 bases, leaving 7 bases not matched to a gene. The CDR3 has 16 residues.

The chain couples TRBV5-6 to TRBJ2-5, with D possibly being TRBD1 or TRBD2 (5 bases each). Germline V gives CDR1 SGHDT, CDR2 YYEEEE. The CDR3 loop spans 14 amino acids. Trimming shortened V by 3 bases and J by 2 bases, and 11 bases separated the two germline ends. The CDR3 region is CASSSGTRQETQYF. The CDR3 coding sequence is TGTGCCAGCAGCTCCGGGACGCGTCAAGAGACCCAGTACTTC.

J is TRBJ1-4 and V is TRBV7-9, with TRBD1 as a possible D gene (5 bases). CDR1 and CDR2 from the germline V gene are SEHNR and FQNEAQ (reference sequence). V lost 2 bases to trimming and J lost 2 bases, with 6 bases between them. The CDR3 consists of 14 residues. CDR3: CASSLQGTNEKLFF. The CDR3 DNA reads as TGTGCCAGCAGCTTACAGGGTACTAATGAAAAACTGTTTTTT. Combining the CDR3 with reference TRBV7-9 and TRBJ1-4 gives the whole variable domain DTGVSQNPRHKITKRGQNVTFRCDPISEHNRLYWYRQTLGQGPEFLTYFQNEAQLEKSRLLSDRFSAERPKGSFSTLEIQRTEQGDSAMYLCASSLQGTNEKLFFGSGTQLSVL.

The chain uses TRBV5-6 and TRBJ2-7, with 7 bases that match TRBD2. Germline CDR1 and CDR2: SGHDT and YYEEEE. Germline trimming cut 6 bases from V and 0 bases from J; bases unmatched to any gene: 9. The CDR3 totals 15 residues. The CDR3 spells CASTPQAGVSYEQYF. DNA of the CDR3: TGTGCCAGCACCCCACAGGCGGGAGTCTCCTACGAGCAGTACTTC.

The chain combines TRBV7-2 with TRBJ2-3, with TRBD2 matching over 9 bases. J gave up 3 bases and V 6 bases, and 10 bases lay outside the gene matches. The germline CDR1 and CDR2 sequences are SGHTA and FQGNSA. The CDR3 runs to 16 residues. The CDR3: CASSFSGSGGTDTQYF. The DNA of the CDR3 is TGTGCCAGCAGTTTTAGCGGGAGTGGAGGGACAGATACGCAGTATTTT.

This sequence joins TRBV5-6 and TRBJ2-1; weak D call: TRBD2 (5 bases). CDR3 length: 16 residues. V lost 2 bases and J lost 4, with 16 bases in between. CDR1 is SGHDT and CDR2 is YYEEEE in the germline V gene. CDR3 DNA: TGTGCCAGCAGCTTTCTTGTGGGAGTGGGATACAATGAGCAGTTCTTC. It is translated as CASSFLVGVGYNEQFF. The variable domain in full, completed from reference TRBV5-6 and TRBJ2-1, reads DAGVTQSPTHLIKTRGQQVTLRCSPKSGHDTVSWYQQALGQGPQFIFQYYEEEERQRGNFPDRFSGHQFPNYSSELNVNALLLGDSALYLCASSFLVGVGYNEQFFGPGTRLTVL.

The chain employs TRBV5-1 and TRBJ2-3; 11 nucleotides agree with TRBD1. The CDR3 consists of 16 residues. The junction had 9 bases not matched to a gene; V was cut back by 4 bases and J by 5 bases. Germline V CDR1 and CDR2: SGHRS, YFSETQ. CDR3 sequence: CASSPPGQGVGDTQYF. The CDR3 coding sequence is TGCGCCAGCAGCCCACCGGGACAGGGGGTGGGAGATACGCAGTATTTT.

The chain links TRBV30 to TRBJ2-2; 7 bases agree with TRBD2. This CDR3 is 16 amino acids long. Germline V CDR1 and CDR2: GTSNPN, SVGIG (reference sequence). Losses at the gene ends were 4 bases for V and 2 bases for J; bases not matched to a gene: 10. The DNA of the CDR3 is TGTGCCTGGATCTGGGGCCAGCGGGGAAACACCGGGGAGCTGTTTTTT. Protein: CAWIWGQRGNTGELFF.

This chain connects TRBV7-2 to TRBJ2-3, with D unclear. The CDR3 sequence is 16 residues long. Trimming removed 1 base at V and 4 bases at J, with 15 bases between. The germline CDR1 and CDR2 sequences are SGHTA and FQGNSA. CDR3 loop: CASSLEGGLRSDTQYF. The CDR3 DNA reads TGTGCCAGCAGCTTAGAAGGCGGTCTGAGATCAGATACGCAGTATTTT.

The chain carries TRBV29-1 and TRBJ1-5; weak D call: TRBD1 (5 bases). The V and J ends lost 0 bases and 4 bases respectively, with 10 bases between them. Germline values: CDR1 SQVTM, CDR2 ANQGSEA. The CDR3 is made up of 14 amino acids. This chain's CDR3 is CSVEDSEGNQPQHF. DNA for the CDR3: TGCAGCGTTGAAGATTCGGAGGGGAATCAGCCCCAGCATTTT.

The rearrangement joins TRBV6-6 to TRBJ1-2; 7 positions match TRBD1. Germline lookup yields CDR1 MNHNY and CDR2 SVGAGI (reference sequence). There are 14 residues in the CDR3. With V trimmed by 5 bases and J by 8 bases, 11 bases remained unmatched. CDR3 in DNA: TGTGCCAGCAGTGCCCCTGGACAGGTCGCGGGCTACACCTTC. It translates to CASSAPGQVAGYTF.

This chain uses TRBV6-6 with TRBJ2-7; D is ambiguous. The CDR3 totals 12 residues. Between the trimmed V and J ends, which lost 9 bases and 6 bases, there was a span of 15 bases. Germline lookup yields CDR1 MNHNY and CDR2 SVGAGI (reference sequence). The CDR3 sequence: CASRIGFGEQYF. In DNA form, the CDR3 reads TGTGCCAGTAGAATAGGGTTTGGCGAGCAGTACTTC.

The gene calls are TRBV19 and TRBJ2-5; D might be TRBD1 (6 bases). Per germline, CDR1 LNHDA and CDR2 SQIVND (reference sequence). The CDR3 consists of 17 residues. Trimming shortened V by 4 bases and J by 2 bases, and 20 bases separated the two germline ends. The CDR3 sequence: CASSRTDQRHQQETQYF. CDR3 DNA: TGTGCCAGTAGTAGGACAGACCAAAGGCACCAGCAAGAGACCCAGTACTTC.

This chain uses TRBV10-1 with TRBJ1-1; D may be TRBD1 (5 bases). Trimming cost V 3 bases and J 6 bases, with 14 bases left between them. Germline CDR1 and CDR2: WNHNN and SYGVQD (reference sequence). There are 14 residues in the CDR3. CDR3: CASSDRQGQSEAFF. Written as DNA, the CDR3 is TGCGCCAGCAGTGATCGCCAAGGACAATCTGAAGCTTTCTTT.

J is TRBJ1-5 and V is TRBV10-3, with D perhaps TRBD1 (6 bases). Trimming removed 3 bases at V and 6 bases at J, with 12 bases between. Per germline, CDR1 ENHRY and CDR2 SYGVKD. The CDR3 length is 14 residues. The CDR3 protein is CAISETGPSQPQHF. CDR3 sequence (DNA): TGTGCCATCAGTGAAACAGGGCCCAGTCAGCCCCAGCATTTT.

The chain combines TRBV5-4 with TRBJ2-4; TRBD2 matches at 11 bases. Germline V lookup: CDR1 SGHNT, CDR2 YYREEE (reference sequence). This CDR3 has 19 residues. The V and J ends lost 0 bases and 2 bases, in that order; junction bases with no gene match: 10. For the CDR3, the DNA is TGTGCCAGCAGCTTGGCCGGAGCTAGCGGGAGGAGGTCCAAAAACATTCAGTACTTC. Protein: CASSLAGASGRRSKNIQYF.

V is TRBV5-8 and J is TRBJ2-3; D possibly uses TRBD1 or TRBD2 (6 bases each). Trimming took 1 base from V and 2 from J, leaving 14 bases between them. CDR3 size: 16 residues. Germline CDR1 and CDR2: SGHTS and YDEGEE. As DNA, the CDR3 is TGTGCCAGCAGCTTGCCTTCTCCGGGGGCCACAGATACGCAGTATTTT. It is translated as CASSLPSPGATDTQYF.

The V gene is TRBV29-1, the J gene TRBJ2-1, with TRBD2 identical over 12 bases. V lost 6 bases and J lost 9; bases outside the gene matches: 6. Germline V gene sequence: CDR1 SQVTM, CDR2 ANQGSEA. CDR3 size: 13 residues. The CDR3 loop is CSVKKTSGSEQFF. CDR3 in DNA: TGCAGCGTAAAAAAGACTAGCGGGAGTGAGCAGTTCTTC.

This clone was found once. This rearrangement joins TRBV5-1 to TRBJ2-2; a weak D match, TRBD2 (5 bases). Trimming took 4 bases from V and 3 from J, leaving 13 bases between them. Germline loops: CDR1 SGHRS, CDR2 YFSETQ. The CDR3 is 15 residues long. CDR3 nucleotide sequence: TGCGCCAGCAGCCCGACTATGGCGGACACCGGGGAGCTGTTTTTT. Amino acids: CASSPTMADTGELFF.